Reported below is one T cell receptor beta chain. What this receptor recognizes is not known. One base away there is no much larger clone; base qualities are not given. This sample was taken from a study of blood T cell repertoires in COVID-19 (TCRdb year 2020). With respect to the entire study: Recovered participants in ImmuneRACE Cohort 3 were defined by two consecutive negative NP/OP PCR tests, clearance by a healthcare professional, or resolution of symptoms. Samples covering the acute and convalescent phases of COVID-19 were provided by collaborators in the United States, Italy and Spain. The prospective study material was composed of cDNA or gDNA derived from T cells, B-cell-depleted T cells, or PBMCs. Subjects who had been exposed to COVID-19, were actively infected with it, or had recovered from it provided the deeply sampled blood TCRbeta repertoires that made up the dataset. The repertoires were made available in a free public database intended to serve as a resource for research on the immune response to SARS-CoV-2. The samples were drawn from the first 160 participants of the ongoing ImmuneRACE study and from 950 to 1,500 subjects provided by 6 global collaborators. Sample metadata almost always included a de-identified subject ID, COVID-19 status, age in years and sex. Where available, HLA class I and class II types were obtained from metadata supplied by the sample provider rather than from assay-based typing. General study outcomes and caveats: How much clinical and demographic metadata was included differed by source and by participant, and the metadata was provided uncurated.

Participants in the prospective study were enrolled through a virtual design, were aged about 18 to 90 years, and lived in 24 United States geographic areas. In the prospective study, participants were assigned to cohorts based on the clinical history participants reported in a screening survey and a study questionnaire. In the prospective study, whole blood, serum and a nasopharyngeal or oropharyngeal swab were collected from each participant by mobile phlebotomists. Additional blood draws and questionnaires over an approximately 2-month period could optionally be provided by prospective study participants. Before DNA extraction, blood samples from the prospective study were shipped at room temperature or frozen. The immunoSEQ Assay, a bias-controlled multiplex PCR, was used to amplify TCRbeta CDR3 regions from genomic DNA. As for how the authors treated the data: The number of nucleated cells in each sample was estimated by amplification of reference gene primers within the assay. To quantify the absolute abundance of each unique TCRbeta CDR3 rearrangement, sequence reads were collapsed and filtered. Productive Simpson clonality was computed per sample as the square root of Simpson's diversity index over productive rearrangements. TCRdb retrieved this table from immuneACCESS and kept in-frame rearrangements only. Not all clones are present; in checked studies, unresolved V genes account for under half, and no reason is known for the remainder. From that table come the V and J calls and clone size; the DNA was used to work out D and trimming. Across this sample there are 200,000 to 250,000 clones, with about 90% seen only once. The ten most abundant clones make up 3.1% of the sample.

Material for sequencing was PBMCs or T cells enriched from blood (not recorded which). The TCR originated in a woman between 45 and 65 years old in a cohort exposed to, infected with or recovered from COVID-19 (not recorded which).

The CDR3 loop reads CASIDEWSGTEAFF. The base sequence is TGTGCCAGCATAGACGAGTGGTCGGGGACTGAAGCTTTCTTT. Rearrangement joined TRBV6-5 to TRBJ1-1; the D gene is unclear. The CDR3, from cysteine to phenylalanine, totals 14 residues. The sequence is cut down to CDR3 DNA, 42 bases in frame from base 1. V is pared back by 7 bases and J by 5 bases, with 17 bases lying between the germline termini. The germline V gene sets CDR1 to MNHEY and CDR2 to SVGAGI.